This TCR beta chain is drawn from a study of cytomegalovirus exposure and HLA in healthy donors. The V and J ends lost 8 bases and 7 bases respectively, with 18 bases between them. The CDR3 covers 14 residues. Germline V CDR1 and CDR2: SGHTA, FQGNSA. It was with 60 Vbeta and 13 Jbeta primers that the PCR ran. TCRdb keeps only in-frame clones here, not all; method: immunoSEQ multiplex PCR. The table records 130,000 or so clones, 87% of them present only once. V usage is TRBV7-2 and J usage is TRBJ2-4; a possible D gene is TRBD2 (6 bases). The sequenced sample consisted of PBMCs. The clonotype comes from a woman aged 25-40 years in good health and CMV-seronegative. The CDR3 here is CASAGEAGFNIQYF. DNA for the CDR3: TGTGCCAGCGCTGGGGAGGCAGGGTTCAACATTCAGTACTTC.